A selection of T cell receptor beta chains follows, all from one sample in a study of OX40 agonist ivuxolimab in advanced cancers. Generated by immunoSEQ multiplex PCR, the TCRdb table keeps only in-frame clones and is missing some. The sample carries 30,000 to 40,000 clones, around 90% recorded once. Sequences were derived from CD4+ or CD8+ T cells sorted from blood, sampled in a trial of the OX40 agonist ivuxolimab. These receptor sequences come from an adult with an advanced solid tumor such as melanoma, head and neck, liver or kidney cancer. Both conserved end residues are part of each CDR3. The order of the fields is V gene, clone size, D gene, J gene, CDR3 DNA, CDR3 protein. A D gene is named only where the DNA matches it firmly. Not all rows give a size; the values are once, few, many and, for expanded clones, a class.

>TRBV29-1|.|TRBD2|TRBJ2-1
TGCAGCGGGCGACTAGCGGGAGGGCCGGTAGGTGAGCAGTTCTTC
CSGRLAGGPVGEQFF
>TRBV6-5|.|.|TRBJ2-5
TGTGCCAGCAGTTACTCGAAGGGTATGCAAGAGACCCAGTACTTC
CASSYSKGMQETQYF
>TRBV27|.|.|TRBJ1-1
TGTGCCAGCAGAGCGGACTTTGGAGTTGGCACTGAAGCTTTCTTT
CASRADFGVGTEAFF
>TRBV9|.|TRBD2|TRBJ2-1
TGTGCCAGCAGCGTAGATGGACTAGCGAACTCCTACAATGAGCAGTTCTTC
CASSVDGLANSYNEQFF
>TRBV9|.|.|TRBJ1-3
TGTGCCAGCAGTAGTAAGGTCGGAAACACCATATATTTT
CASSSKVGNTIYF
>TRBV5-4|.|.|TRBJ2-2
TGTGCCACCCAGCTTGTCCCGACGGGAAACACCGGGGAGCTGTTTTTT
CATQLVPTGNTGELFF
>TRBV9|.|.|TRBJ2-2
TGTGCCAGCAGCGTAGACCAAACAGGGAGGGTGGACACCGGGGAGCTGTTTTTT
CASSVDQTGRVDTGELFF
>TRBV6-5|.|.|TRBJ2-2
TGTGCCAGCAGTTGGCTAGCGAGCACCGGGGAGCTGTTTTTT
CASSWLASTGELFF
>TRBV14|.|.|TRBJ1-2
TGTGCCAGCAGCCAAGGCGGGGTTGGAGGTGGCTACACCTTC
CASSQGGVGGGYTF
>TRBV19|.|.|TRBJ1-3
TGTGCCAGTAGTATGTCTGCCGGCTCTGGAAACACCATATATTTT
CASSMSAGSGNTIYF
>TRBV29-1|.|.|TRBJ1-5
TGCAGTGCAACTGAGGGCAATCAGCCCCAGCATTTT
CSATEGNQPQHF
>TRBV28|.|TRBD1|TRBJ2-7
TGTGCCAGCAGCCCTCGGGACAGGGGGCTCCCCTACGAGCAGTACTTC
CASSPRDRGLPYEQYF
>TRBV15|.|.|TRBJ1-2
TGTGCCACCAGCAGAGATAGGACAGTCGGGGATGGCTACACCTTC
CATSRDRTVGDGYTF
>TRBV6-5|.|.|TRBJ2-7
TGTGCCAGCAGTTGGACAAGCTCCTACGAGCAGTACTTC
CASSWTSSYEQYF
>TRBV7-6|.|.|TRBJ2-7
TGTGCCAGCAGCTTATCCCCACTACCTTCCGCCTACGAGCAGTACTTC
CASSLSPLPSAYEQYF
>TRBV28|.|TRBD2|TRBJ2-5
TGTGCCAGCAGTTTTATTGAGGGAGGGGTCGGGGAGACCCAGTACTTC
CASSFIEGGVGETQYF
>TRBV9|.|TRBD2|TRBJ2-1
TGTGCCAGCAGCGTAGAGGGCGGGAGGGTTTTAGATGAGCAGTTCTTC
CASSVEGGRVLDEQFF
>TRBV7-2|.|.|TRBJ1-2
TGTGCCACCCCCCTATCAGACGCCTATGGCTACACCTTC
CATPLSDAYGYTF
>TRBV13|.|TRBD1|TRBJ2-7
TGTGCCAGCAGCCTGGGACAGGGCCTTTTCTACGAGCAGTACTTC
CASSLGQGLFYEQYF
>TRBV9|.|.|TRBJ2-1
TGTGCCAGCAGCCCTACGGGGACCTACAATGAGCAGTTCTTC
CASSPTGTYNEQFF
>TRBV11-2|.|TRBD1|TRBJ2-7
TGTGCCAGCAGCTTAGTGGTACAGGGGGGAACCTACGAGCAGTACTTC
CASSLVVQGGTYEQYF
>TRBV7-9|once|.|TRBJ2-7
TGTGCCAGCAGCTCCGGGTTGGAGCAGTACTTC
CASSSGLEQYF
>TRBV7-9|.|TRBD1|TRBJ2-1
TGTGCCAGCAGCTTTGTAGGACAGGGGGCATACAATGAGCAGTTCTTC
CASSFVGQGAYNEQFF
>TRBV29-1|.|TRBD2|TRBJ2-1
TGCAGCGTTGCTAGCGGGAGGGGCAATGAGCAGTTCTTC
CSVASGRGNEQFF
>TRBV15|.|.|TRBJ2-7
TGTGCCACCAGCAGAGACAGGGGTACAAACGAGCAGTACTTC
CATSRDRGTNEQYF
>TRBV13|.|.|TRBJ1-3
TGTGCCAGCAGCTTGGGGGTCTCTGGAAACACCATATATTTT
CASSLGVSGNTIYF
>TRBV6-5|.|.|TRBJ2-7
TGTGCCAGCAGTTCTGGTTCCTACGAGCAGTACTTC
CASSSGSYEQYF
>TRBV27|once|.|TRBJ2-3
TGTGCCAGCAGCCAGGATGGGCTCACAGATACGCAGTATTTT
CASSQDGLTDTQYF
>TRBV4-2|.|TRBD1|TRBJ2-1
TGTGCCAGCAGGGCCCGACAGGGTTACAATGAGCAGTTCTTC
CASRARQGYNEQFF
>TRBV29-1|.|TRBD1|TRBJ1-1
TGCAGCGCACTAGGACAGGGTGGCACTGAAGCTTTCTTT
CSALGQGGTEAFF
>TRBV7-6|.|TRBD1|TRBJ1-2
TGTGCCAGCAGCCGAGAAACCCGGGACAGGGAAAATGGCTACACCTTC
CASSRETRDRENGYTF
>TRBV5-6|.|TRBD2|TRBJ2-7
TGTGCCAGCAGCTTACCTGACTCGGGGGGAGAGCAGTACTTC
CASSLPDSGGEQYF
>TRBV4-1|.|.|TRBJ2-7
TGCGCCAGCAGCCAAGATCTGGCTAGCGAGTACTACGAGCAGTACTTC
CASSQDLASEYYEQYF
>TRBV4-1|.|.|TRBJ2-3
TGCGCCAGCAGCCAAGACCCCACGAGCCCAGATACGCAGTATTTT
CASSQDPTSPDTQYF
>TRBV2|.|.|TRBJ2-5
TGTGCCAGCACCCGCGCGCAAGAGACCCAGTACTTC
CASTRAQETQYF
>TRBV2|.|.|TRBJ1-1
TGTGCCAGCAGTGATAGCGCCACTGAAGCTTTCTTT
CASSDSATEAFF
>TRBV29-1|.|.|TRBJ2-7
TGCAGCGTTGAAGGGGCTCAGGGCGCCTACGAGCAGTACTTC
CSVEGAQGAYEQYF
>TRBV5-4|.|.|TRBJ2-5
TGTGCCAGCAGCTTCGCGGGAAAAGAGACCCAGTACTTC
CASSFAGKETQYF
>TRBV15|.|TRBD1|TRBJ1-5
TGTGCCACCAGCAGGGGACAGGGGCAGCCCCAGCATTTT
CATSRGQGQPQHF
>TRBV9|.|.|TRBJ2-3
TGTGCCAGCAGCGTAGGGTCAGATACGCAGTATTTT
CASSVGSDTQYF
>TRBV2|.|.|TRBJ2-3
TGTGCCAGCAGCCACGGGATACCGGATACGCAGTATTTT
CASSHGIPDTQYF
>TRBV6-5|.|TRBD2|TRBJ2-2
TGTGCCAGCAGTACCCTAGCGGGACTCGGCGGGGAGCTGTTTTTT
CASSTLAGLGGELFF
>TRBV6-5|.|TRBD1|TRBJ2-5
TGTGCCAGCAGTTCCGGGACAGGGGCTTTAGAGACCCAGTACTTC
CASSSGTGALETQYF
>TRBV28|.|.|TRBJ2-1
TGTGCCAGCAGTTTGGGCGATGAGCAGTTCTTC
CASSLGDEQFF